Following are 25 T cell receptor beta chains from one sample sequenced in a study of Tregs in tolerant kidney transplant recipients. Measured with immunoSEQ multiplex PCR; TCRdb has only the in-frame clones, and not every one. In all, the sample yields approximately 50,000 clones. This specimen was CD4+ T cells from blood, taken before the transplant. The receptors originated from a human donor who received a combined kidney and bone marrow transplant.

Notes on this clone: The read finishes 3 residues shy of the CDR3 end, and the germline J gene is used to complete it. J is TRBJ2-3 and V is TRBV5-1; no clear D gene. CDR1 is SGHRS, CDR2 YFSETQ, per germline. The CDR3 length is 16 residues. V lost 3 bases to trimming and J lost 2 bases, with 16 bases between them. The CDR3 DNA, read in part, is TGCGCCAGCAGCTCACCCCTACAGAGCTTCACAGATACG. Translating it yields CASSSPLQSFTDT. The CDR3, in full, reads CASSSPLQSFTDTQYF.

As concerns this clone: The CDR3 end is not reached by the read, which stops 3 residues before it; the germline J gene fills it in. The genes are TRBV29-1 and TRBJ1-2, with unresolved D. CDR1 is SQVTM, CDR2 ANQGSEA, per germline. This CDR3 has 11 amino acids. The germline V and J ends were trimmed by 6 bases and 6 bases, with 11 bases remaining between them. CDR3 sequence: CSVLDGDGYTF. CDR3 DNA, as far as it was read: TGCAGCGTGCTGGACGGGGATGGC. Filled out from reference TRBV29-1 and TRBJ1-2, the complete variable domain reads SAVISQKPSRDICQRGTSLTIQCQVDSQVTMMFWYRQQPGQSLTLIATANQGSEATYESGFVIDKFPISRPNLTFSTLTVSNMSPEDSSIYLCSVLDGDGYTFGSGTRLTVV.

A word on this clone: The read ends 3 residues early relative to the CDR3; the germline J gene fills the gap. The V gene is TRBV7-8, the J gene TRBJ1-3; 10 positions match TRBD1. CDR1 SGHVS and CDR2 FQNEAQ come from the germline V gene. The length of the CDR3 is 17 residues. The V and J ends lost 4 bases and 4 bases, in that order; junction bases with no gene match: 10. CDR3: CASSSRLDRGLGNTIYF. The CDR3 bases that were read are TGTGCCAGCAGCTCGCGCCTTGACAGGGGGCTAGGAAACACC.

CDR3 bases read: TGTGCCAGCAGCGTCAACCCGAGGACTGAA. Its translation is CASSVNPRTE. The CDR3, in full, reads CASSVNPRTEAFF. The V and J genes are TRBV7-9 and TRBJ1-1; no clear D. The missing CDR3 end, 3 residues past where the read stops, is filled in from the germline J gene. V lost 5 bases and J lost 5, with 12 bases in between. The length of the CDR3 is 13 residues. Germline CDR1 and CDR2: SEHNR and FQNEAQ (reference sequence).

CDR3 region: CASSLLVRQGFPDTQYF. The covered CDR3 bases are TGTGCCAGCAGCTTATTGGTGCGGCAGGGATTCCCAGATACG. The genes are TRBV7-8 and TRBJ2-3; D is possibly TRBD1 (5 bases). Sequencing ends 3 residues short of the CDR3 end; the germline J gene provides the rest. Trimming took off 2 bases at V and 4 bases at J, with 19 bases between the two ends. CDR1 and CDR2 from the germline V gene are SGHVS and FQNEAQ. This CDR3 has 17 amino acids. The full variable domain, completed using reference TRBV7-8 and TRBJ2-3, is GAGVSQSPRYKVAKRGQDVALRCDPISGHVSLFWYQQALGQGPEFLTYFQNEAQLDKSGLPSDRFFAERPEGSVSTLKIQRTQQEDSAVYLCASSLLVRQGFPDTQYFGPGTRLTVL.

The DNA read from the CDR3 is TGTGCCAGCACCACTTTAAGTGAG. It specifies CASTTLSE. The entire CDR3 protein reads CASTTLSEQFF. This chain uses TRBV6-2 or TRBV6-3 with TRBJ2-1; no reliable D call. The sequenced fragment ends 3 residues before the CDR3 boundary, so the rest is inferred from the germline J gene. Trimming cost V 7 bases and J 9 bases, with 10 bases left between them. CDR1 is MNHEY and CDR2 is SVGEGT in the germline V gene. The CDR3 has 11 residues.

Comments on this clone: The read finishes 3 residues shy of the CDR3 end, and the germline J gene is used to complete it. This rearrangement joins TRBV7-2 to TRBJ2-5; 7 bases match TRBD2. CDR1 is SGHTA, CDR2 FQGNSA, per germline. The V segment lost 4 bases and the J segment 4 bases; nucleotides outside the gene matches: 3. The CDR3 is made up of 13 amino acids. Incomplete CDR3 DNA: TGTGCCAGCAGCTCCGGACTAGTAGAGACC. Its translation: CASSSGLVET. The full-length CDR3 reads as CASSSGLVETQYF. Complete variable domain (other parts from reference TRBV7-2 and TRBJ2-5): GAGVSQSPSNKVTEKGKDVELRCDPISGHTALYWYRQSLGQGLEFLIYFQGNSAPDKSGLPSDRFSAERTGGSVSTLTIQRTQQEDSAVYLCASSSGLVETQYFGPGTRLLVL.

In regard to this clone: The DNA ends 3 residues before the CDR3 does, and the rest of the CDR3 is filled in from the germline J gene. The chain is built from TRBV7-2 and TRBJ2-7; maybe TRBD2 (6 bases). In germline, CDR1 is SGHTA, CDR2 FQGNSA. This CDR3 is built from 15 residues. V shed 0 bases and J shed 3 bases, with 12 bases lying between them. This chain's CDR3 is CASSLANGGNYEQYF. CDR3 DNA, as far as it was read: TGTGCCAGCAGCTTAGCGAATGGCGGGAACTACGAG.

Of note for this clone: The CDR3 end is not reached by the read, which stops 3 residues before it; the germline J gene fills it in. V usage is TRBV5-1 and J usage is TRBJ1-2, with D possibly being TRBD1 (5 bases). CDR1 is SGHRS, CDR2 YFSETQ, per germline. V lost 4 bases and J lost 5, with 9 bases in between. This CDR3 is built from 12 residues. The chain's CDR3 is CASSGPGYGYTF. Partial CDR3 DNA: TGCGCCAGCAGCGGGCCAGGGTATGGC.

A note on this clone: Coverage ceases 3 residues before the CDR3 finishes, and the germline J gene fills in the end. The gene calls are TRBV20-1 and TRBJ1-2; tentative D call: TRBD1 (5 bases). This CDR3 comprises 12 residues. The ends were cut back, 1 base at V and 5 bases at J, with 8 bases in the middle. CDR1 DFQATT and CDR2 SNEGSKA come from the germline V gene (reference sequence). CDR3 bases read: TGCAGTGCTAGAGTGGGGGGTTATGGC. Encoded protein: CSARVGGYG. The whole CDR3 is CSARVGGYGYTF.

CDR3 in amino acids: CASSDKRVVTDTQYF. CDR3 bases read: TGTGCCAGCAGTGACAAGCGGGTCGTTACAGATACG. J is TRBJ2-3 and V is TRBV2, with D perhaps TRBD2 (6 bases). Sequencing ends 3 residues short of the CDR3 end; the germline J gene provides the rest. There are 15 residues in the CDR3. Germline V CDR1 and CDR2: SNHLY, FYNNEI. V lost 3 bases to trimming and J lost 3 bases, with 13 bases between them.

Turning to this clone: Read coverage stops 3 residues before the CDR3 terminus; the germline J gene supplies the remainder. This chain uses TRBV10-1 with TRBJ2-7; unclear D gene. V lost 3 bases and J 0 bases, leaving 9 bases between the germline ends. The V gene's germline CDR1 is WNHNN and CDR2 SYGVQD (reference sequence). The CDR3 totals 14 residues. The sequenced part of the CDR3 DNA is TGCGCCAGCAGTGACTATCTTCCCTCCTACGAG. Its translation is CASSDYLPSYE. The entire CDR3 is CASSDYLPSYEQYF.

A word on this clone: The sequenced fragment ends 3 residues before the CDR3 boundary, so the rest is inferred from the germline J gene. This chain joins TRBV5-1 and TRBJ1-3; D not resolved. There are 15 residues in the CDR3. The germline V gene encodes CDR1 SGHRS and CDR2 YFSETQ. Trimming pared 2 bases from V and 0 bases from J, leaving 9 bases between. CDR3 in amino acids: CASSFGSSSGNTIYF. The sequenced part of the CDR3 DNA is TGCGCCAGCAGCTTCGGGTCAAGCTCTGGAAACACC.

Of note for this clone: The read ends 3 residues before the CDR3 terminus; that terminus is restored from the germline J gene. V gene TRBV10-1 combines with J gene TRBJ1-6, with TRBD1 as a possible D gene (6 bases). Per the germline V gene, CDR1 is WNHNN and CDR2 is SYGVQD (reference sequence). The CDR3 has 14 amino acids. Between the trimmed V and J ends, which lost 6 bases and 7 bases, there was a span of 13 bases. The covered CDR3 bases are TGCGCCAGCAGAGGGGGGGATGGAAATTCACCC. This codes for CASRGGDGNSP. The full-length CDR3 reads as CASRGGDGNSPLHF.

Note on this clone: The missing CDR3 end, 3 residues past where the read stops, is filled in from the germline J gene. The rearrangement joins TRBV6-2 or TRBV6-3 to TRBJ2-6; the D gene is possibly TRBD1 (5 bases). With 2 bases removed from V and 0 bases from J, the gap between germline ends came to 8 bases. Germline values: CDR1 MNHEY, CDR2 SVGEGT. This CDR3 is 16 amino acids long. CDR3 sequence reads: CASSYGANSGANVLTF. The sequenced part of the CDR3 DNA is TGTGCCAGCAGTTACGGGGCCAACTCTGGGGCCAACGTC.

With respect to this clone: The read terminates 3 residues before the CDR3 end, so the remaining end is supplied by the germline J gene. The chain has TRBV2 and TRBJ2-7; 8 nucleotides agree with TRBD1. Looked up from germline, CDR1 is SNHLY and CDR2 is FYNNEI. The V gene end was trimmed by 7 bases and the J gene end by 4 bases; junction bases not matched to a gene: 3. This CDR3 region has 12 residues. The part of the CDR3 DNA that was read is TGTGCCAGCAATCGACAGGGGTACGAG. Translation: CASNRQGYE. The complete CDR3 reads CASNRQGYEQYF.

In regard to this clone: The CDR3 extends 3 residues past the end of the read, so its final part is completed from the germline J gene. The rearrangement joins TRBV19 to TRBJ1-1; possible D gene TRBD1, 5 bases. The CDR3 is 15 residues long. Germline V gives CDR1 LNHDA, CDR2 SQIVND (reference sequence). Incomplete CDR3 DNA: TGTGCCACCTACCAACTCGGCAGGGAGGCTTCCGAA. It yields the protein CATYQLGREASE. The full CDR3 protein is CATYQLGREASEAFF.

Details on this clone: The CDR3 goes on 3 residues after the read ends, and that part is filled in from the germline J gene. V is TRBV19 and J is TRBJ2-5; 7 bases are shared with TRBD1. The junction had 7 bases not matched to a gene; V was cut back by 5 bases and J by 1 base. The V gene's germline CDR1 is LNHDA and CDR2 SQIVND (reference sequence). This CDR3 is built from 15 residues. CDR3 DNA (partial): TGTGCCAGTAGTCCAGACAGGGTAGGCCAAGAGACC. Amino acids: CASSPDRVGQET. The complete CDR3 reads CASSPDRVGQETQYF.

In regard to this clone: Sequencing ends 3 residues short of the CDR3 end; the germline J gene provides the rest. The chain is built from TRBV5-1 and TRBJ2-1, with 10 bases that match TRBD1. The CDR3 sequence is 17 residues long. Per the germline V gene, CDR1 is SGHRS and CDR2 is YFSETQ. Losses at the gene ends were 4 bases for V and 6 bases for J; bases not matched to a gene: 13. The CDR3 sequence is CASSLNSGQGGANEQFF. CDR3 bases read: TGCGCCAGCAGCCTGAACTCTGGACAGGGGGGGGCCAATGAG.

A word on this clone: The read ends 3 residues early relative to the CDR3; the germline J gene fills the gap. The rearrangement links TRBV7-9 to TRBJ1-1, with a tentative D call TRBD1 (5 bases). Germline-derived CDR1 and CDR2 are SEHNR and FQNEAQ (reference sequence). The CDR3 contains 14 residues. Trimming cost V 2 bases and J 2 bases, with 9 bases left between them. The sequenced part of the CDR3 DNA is TGTGCCAGCAGCTTAAGCAGGGCTAACACTGAA. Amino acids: CASSLSRANTE. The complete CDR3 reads CASSLSRANTEAFF.

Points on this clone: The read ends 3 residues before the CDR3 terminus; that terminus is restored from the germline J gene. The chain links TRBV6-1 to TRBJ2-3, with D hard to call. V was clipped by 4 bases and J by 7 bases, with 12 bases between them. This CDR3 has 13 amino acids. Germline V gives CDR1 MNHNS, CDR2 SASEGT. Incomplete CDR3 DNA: TGTGCCAGCAGTGCCTCGTATGGCTATACG. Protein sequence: CASSASYGYT. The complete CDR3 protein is CASSASYGYTQYF.

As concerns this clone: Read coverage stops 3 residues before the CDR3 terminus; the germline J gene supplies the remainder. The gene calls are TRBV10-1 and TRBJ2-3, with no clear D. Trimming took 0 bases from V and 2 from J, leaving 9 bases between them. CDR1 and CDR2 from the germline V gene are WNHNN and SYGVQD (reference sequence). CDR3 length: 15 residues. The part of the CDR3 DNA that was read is TGCGCCAGCAGTGAGTCGGTTAGAACCACAGATACG. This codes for CASSESVRTTDT. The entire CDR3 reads CASSESVRTTDTQYF.

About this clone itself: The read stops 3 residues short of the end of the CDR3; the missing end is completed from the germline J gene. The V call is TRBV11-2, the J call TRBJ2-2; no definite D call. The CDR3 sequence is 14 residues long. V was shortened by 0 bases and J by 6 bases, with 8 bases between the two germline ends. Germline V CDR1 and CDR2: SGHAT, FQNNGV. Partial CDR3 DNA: TGTGCCAGCAGCTTAGACTTGTTTGCCGGGGAG. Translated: CASSLDLFAGE. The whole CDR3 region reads CASSLDLFAGELFF.

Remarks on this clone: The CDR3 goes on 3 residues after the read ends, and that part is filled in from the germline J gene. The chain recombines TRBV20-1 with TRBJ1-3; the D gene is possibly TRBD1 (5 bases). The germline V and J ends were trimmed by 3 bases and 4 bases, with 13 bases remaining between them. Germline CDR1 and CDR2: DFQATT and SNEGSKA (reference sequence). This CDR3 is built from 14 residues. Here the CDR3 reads CSASQGASGNTIYF. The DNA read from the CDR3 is TGCAGTGCTAGTCAAGGGGCATCAGGAAACACC.

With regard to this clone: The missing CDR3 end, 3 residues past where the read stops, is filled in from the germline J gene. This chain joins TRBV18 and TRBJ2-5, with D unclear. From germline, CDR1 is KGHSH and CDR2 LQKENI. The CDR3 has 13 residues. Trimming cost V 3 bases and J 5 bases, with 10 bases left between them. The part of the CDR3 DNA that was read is TGTGCCAGCTCACCTCTTATCTCGGAGACC. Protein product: CASSPLISET. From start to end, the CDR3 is CASSPLISETQYF.